Each of the 22 T cell receptor beta chains below was sequenced from the same sample in a study of cytomegalovirus exposure and HLA in healthy donors. The PCR contained 60 Vbeta and 13 Jbeta primers. Produced via immunoSEQ multiplex PCR; TCRdb's table is partial and in-frame only. The sample shows more than 70,000 clones, approximately 67% of them seen only once. Specimen: PBMCs. Every receptor here comes from a man between 40 and 49 years old in good health and CMV-seropositive.

The chain carries TRBV7-2 and TRBJ2-5; 7 nucleotides agree with TRBD2. Trimming at V came to 5 bases and at J to 5 bases, leaving 5 bases not matched to a gene. Germline lookup yields CDR1 SGHTA and CDR2 FQGNSA. The CDR3 sequence is 13 residues long. For the CDR3, the DNA is TGTGCCAGCAGCCCGGAGGGAGGGGAGACCCAGTACTTC. Translation: CASSPEGGETQYF.

This clone was found a few times. The chain employs TRBV7-6 and TRBJ2-2, with 8 bases matching TRBD2. The V gene end was trimmed by 5 bases and the J gene end by 4 bases; junction bases not matched to a gene: 9. Germline-derived CDR1 and CDR2 are SGHVS and FNYEAQ. The CDR3 spans 16 residues. The CDR3 here is CASSITSGYFTGELFF. The CDR3 DNA reads as TGTGCCAGCAGCATTACTAGCGGTTACTTCACCGGGGAGCTGTTTTTT.

The chain couples TRBV28 to TRBJ2-7; possible D gene TRBD2, 7 bases. The V end was cut by 6 bases, the J end by 4 bases, with 16 bases between. This CDR3 has 14 amino acids. Per germline, CDR1 MDHEN and CDR2 SYDVKM. CDR3 bases: TGTGCCAGCAGGGGGGGAGGGACAAATTACGAGCAGTACTTC. Its protein product is CASRGGGTNYEQYF.

For the CDR3, the DNA is TGTGCCAGCAGCTTATCGGGAACGTCTAATAATTCACCCCTCCACTTT. Translating it yields CASSLSGTSNNSPLHF. This chain links TRBV7-6 with TRBJ1-6; D unclear. This CDR3 is 16 amino acids long. Trimming removed 2 bases at V and 5 bases at J, with 13 bases between. Germline V gives CDR1 SGHVS, CDR2 FNYEAQ.

This clone was seen more than once but under ten times. The genes are TRBV29-1 and TRBJ1-5; 10 bases map to TRBD1. This CDR3 is built from 14 residues. From germline, CDR1 is SQVTM and CDR2 ANQGSEA. With V trimmed by 6 bases and J by 7 bases, 9 bases remained unmatched. The CDR3 spells CSVRDRGMGQPQHF. CDR3 in DNA: TGCAGCGTAAGGGACAGGGGAATGGGCCAGCCCCAGCATTTT.

This clone was counted between two and nine times. The chain uses TRBV19 and TRBJ1-5; 7 bases agree with TRBD1. J was trimmed by 0 bases and V by 9 bases; bases with no gene match: 11. The CDR3 loop spans 16 amino acids. Germline V CDR1 and CDR2: LNHDA, SQIVND (reference sequence). The CDR3 DNA sequence: TGTGCCAGCGGAAGGGGGCAGCTCAATAGCAATCAGCCCCAGCATTTT. It yields the protein CASGRGQLNSNQPQHF.

The rearrangement uses TRBV7-8 and TRBJ1-5, with D tentatively TRBD1 (5 bases). From germline, CDR1 is SGHVS and CDR2 FQNEAQ. V was cut by 1 base and J by 6 bases, with 13 bases left in between. The CDR3 contains 15 residues. Here the CDR3 reads CASSLEGPGGQPQHF. The CDR3 nucleotides read TGTGCCAGCAGCTTAGAAGGTCCCGGGGGTCAGCCCCAGCATTTT.

The V and J genes are TRBV15 and TRBJ2-3; 7 bases are shared with TRBD1. V lost 3 bases to trimming and J lost 1 base; unmatched junction nucleotides: 7. Germline V gene lookup returns CDR1 LNHNV and CDR2 YYDKDF (reference sequence). The CDR3 length is 16 residues. The CDR3 DNA reads TGTGCCACCAGCAGGGGGCAGGGGGTGGGCACAGATACGCAGTATTTT. Protein product: CATSRGQGVGTDTQYF.

The chain links TRBV18 to TRBJ1-1; 7 nucleotides align to TRBD1. The CDR3 runs 13 residues. V lost 9 bases to trimming and J lost 4 bases; unmatched junction nucleotides: 8. Germline assignment: CDR1 KGHSH and CDR2 LQKENI. CDR3 in DNA: TGTGCCAGTTCAGACAGGGTGAGCACTGAAGCTTTCTTT. Protein: CASSDRVSTEAFF.

This clone was observed a handful of times. The chain has TRBV7-8 and TRBJ1-1; D remains unclear. The germline gives CDR1 SGHVS, CDR2 FQNEAQ. V gave up 5 bases and J gave up 8 bases, with 9 bases separating them. CDR3 size: 11 residues. The chain's CDR3 is CASSLRQEAFF. CDR3 in DNA: TGTGCCAGCAGCCTGAGACAAGAAGCTTTCTTT.

The chain joins TRBV5-4 to TRBJ1-3; no clear D. V was cut by 2 bases and J by 8 bases, with 5 bases left in between. The CDR3 is 11 amino acids. In germline, CDR1 is SGHNT, CDR2 YYREEE (reference sequence). For the CDR3, the DNA is TGTGCCAGCAGCTTCGGGGACACCATATATTTT. Protein product: CASSFGDTIYF.

V and J are TRBV27 and TRBJ1-5; the match to TRBD1 covers 7 bases. The V gene's germline CDR1 is MNHEY and CDR2 SMNVEV (reference sequence). The CDR3 runs 15 residues. V lost 3 bases to trimming and J lost 4 bases; unmatched junction nucleotides: 6. DNA of the CDR3: TGTGCCAGCAGTTTTCTGACAGGGATTAATCAGCCCCAGCATTTT. This gives the protein CASSFLTGINQPQHF.

V is TRBV29-1 and J is TRBJ2-3, with 10 bases lining up with TRBD1. Germline values: CDR1 SQVTM, CDR2 ANQGSEA. With 6 bases clipped from V and 6 bases from J, the junction kept 6 bases outside the gene matches. The CDR3 runs 13 residues. CDR3 protein: CSVPGGQGDTQYF. The DNA for the CDR3 is TGCAGCGTCCCGGGGGGACAGGGGGATACGCAGTATTTT.

The chain carries TRBV5-6 and TRBJ1-5, with D uncertain. With 0 bases removed from V and 12 bases from J, the gap between germline ends came to 16 bases. Germline V CDR1 and CDR2: SGHDT, YYEEEE. There are 14 residues in the CDR3. CDR3 coding DNA: TGTGCCAGCAGCTTGGGGCAGGTTATCACGAGCCAGCATTTT. It encodes CASSLGQVITSQHF. The full variable domain, in which reference TRBV5-6 and TRBJ1-5 provide the parts outside the CDR3, is DAGVTQSPTHLIKTRGQQVTLRCSPKSGHDTVSWYQQALGQGPQFIFQYYEEEERQRGNFPDRFSGHQFPNYSSELNVNALLLGDSALYLCASSLGQVITSQHFGDGTRLSIL.

The rearrangement uses TRBV2 and TRBJ1-4, with unresolved D. CDR3 length equals 15 residues. V gave up 4 bases and J gave up 0 bases, with 9 bases separating them. CDR1 and CDR2 (germline): SNHLY, FYNNEI. The CDR3 coding sequence is TGTGCCAGCAGTGCCGAGGGAGCAACTAATGAAAAACTGTTTTTT. Translation: CASSAEGATNEKLFF.

In its sample, this clone was seen once. The chain links TRBV30 to TRBJ1-1, with a weak D call TRBD1 (5 bases). The CDR3 spans 14 residues. V shed 3 bases and J shed 3 bases, with 14 bases lying between them. CDR1 and CDR2 (germline): GTSNPN, SVGIG (reference sequence). The CDR3 sequence is CAWSAWGGDTEAFF. CDR3 coding DNA: TGTGCCTGGAGCGCTTGGGGAGGGGACACTGAAGCTTTCTTT.

The V gene is TRBV4-1, the J gene TRBJ2-5, with 12 bases aligning to TRBD1. The V gene end was trimmed by 0 bases and the J gene end by 5 bases; junction bases not matched to a gene: 7. In germline, CDR1 is MGHRA, CDR2 YSYEKL. The CDR3 runs 17 residues. The CDR3 reads CASSQDMGQGAEETQYF. The CDR3 DNA reads as TGCGCCAGCAGCCAAGATATGGGACAGGGGGCGGAGGAGACCCAGTACTTC.

The rearrangement links TRBV11-3 to TRBJ2-1, with D maybe TRBD1 (6 bases). The CDR3 sequence is 15 residues long. Germline values: CDR1 SGHNT, CDR2 YENEEA. Trimming left V 3 bases short and J 4 bases short, with 13 bases between. The CDR3 here is CASSLTGAFYNEQFF. The CDR3 DNA sequence: TGTGCCAGCAGCTTGACAGGAGCGTTTTACAATGAGCAGTTCTTC.

The rearrangement links TRBV7-8 to TRBJ1-6; TRBD1 agrees at 7 bases. Germline values: CDR1 SGHVS, CDR2 FQNEAQ. Losses at the gene ends were 5 bases for V and 10 bases for J; bases not matched to a gene: 11. The CDR3 runs to 15 residues. The CDR3 DNA follows: TGTGCCAGCAGCCATTCGACAGGGCAACGATCACCCCTCCACTTT. Translating gives CASSHSTGQRSPLHF.

The chain is built from TRBV7-2 and TRBJ2-2; TRBD1 might be the D (6 bases). There are 14 residues in the CDR3. Per germline, CDR1 SGHTA and CDR2 FQGNSA. V was clipped by 7 bases and J by 2 bases, with 11 bases between them. CDR3 residues: CASNPGHNTGELFF. CDR3 in DNA: TGTGCCAGCAACCCGGGACACAACACCGGGGAGCTGTTTTTT. The whole variable domain, filled in from reference TRBV7-2 and TRBJ2-2, reads GAGVSQSPSNKVTEKGKDVELRCDPISGHTALYWYRQSLGQGLEFLIYFQGNSAPDKSGLPSDRFSAERTGGSVSTLTIQRTQQEDSAVYLCASNPGHNTGELFFGEGSRLTVL.

V gene TRBV5-4 combines with J gene TRBJ1-2; TRBD1 matches at 8 bases. The CDR3 runs to 14 residues. The junction had 6 bases not matched to a gene; V was cut back by 4 bases and J by 4 bases. Germline-derived CDR1 and CDR2 are SGHNT and YYREEE (reference sequence). CDR3 amino acids: CASSPGQGGYGYTF. CDR3 coding DNA: TGTGCCAGCAGCCCCGGACAGGGAGGCTATGGCTACACCTTC. The full variable domain, in which reference TRBV5-4 and TRBJ1-2 provide the parts outside the CDR3, is ETGVTQSPTHLIKTRGQQVTLRCSSQSGHNTVSWYQQALGQGPQFIFQYYREEENGRGNFPPRFSGLQFPNYSSELNVNALELDDSALYLCASSPGQGGYGYTFGSGTRLTVV.

This clone has only a few counts. The gene calls are TRBV7-8 and TRBJ1-1; D unresolved. The germline V gene encodes CDR1 SGHVS and CDR2 FQNEAQ. The length of the CDR3 is 13 residues. V was trimmed by 4 bases and J by 1 base, leaving 7 bases between them. CDR3 residues: CASSSKPNTEAFF. Written as DNA, the CDR3 is TGTGCCAGCAGCTCTAAGCCGAACACTGAAGCTTTCTTT.